The 14 T cell receptor beta chains reported below all come from one sample, sequenced in a study of beta chain features in type 1 diabetes (dated by TCRdb to 2016 to 2019). Library construction relied on the immunoSEQ multiplex PCR assay. The entire isolated RNA was reverse transcribed using the High Capacity cDNA Reverse Transcription Kit, and thus expressed TCRB transcripts were sequenced. The source is immuneACCESS, and TCRdb retained only in-frame sequences with V and J called. Part of the clones is not carried over; for the studies checked, unresolved V genes explain less than half of this, and the remainder is unexplained. This sample has roughly 500,000 clones in its table, and about an eighth of those were observed once. Clones ranked in the top ten supply 0.045% to 0.06% of the sample. Sequenced material: naive CD4+ T cells from blood. According to the study, the label for this sample's cell subset or site signals: true naive CD4+ T cells. The receptors shown here come from a woman aged 18-30 years in good health.

This clone has only a few counts. The gene calls are TRBV15 and TRBJ2-2; weak D call: TRBD1 (6 bases). The CDR3 spans 16 residues. V lost 1 base, J lost 5 bases, and 14 bases lay in between. Germline CDR1 is LNHNV and CDR2 is YYDKDF (reference sequence). The CDR3 DNA sequence: TGTGCCACCAGCAGAGGAACAGGGTTTGCGACCGGGGAGCTGTTTTTT. Translated: CATSRGTGFATGELFF. Based on the CDR3 plus reference TRBV15 and TRBJ2-2, the full variable domain is DAMVIQNPRYQVTQFGKPVTLSCSQTLNHNVMYWYQQKSSQAPKLLFHYYDKDFNNEADTPDNFQSRRPNTSFCFLDIRSPGLGDTAMYLCATSRGTGFATGELFFGEGSRLTVL.

This clone came up a few times. The chain employs TRBV4-1 and TRBJ1-2; 9 bases align to TRBD1. CDR3 length: 15 amino acids. Germline loops: CDR1 MGHRA, CDR2 YSYEKL. The trim removed 2 bases at V and 5 bases at J, leaving 6 bases unmatched. CDR3 residues: CASSQPRTGDYGYTF. The CDR3 nucleotides read TGCGCCAGCAGCCAACCCAGGACAGGGGATTATGGCTACACCTTC.

This chain links TRBV7-2 with TRBJ1-2, with D perhaps TRBD1 (6 bases). The CDR3 extends over 14 amino acids. Trimming pared 4 bases from V and 3 bases from J, leaving 12 bases between. CDR1 and CDR2 (germline): SGHTA, FQGNSA. CDR3 DNA: TGTGCCAGCAGCTCCCGCGGGACATACTATGGCTACACCTTC. This encodes CASSSRGTYYGYTF.

This clone was seen more than once but under ten times. The chain uses TRBV21-1 and TRBJ1-1. TRBV21-1 is a listed pseudogene. CDR3 length: 13 residues. Here the CDR3 reads CASSPGGNTEAFF. The CDR3 DNA sequence: TGTGCCAGCAGTCCGGGTGGGAACACTGAAGCTTTCTTT.

This clone was counted a few times. V gene TRBV7-9 combines with J gene TRBJ1-2; D gene unclear. CDR1 SEHNR and CDR2 FQNEAQ come from the germline V gene (reference sequence). The V end lost 1 base, the J end lost 7 bases, and 13 bases lay between the germline ends. The CDR3 has 14 amino acids. CDR3 amino acids: CASSLVSSPSGYTF. CDR3 DNA: TGTGCCAGCAGCTTAGTTAGCAGTCCAAGTGGCTACACCTTC.

This clone came up a few times. In the same sample, other DNA sequences code for this CDR3. The rearrangement joins TRBV29-1 to TRBJ2-5, with no clear D. Trimming cost V 1 base and J 5 bases, with 5 bases left between them. Germline V gene lookup returns CDR1 SQVTM and CDR2 ANQGSEA. The CDR3 covers 11 residues. For the CDR3, the DNA is TGCAGCGTTGAAGTAGGGGAGACCCAGTACTTC. It codes for CSVEVGETQYF. The full variable domain, in which reference TRBV29-1 and TRBJ2-5 provide the parts outside the CDR3, is SAVISQKPSRDICQRGTSLTIQCQVDSQVTMMFWYRQQPGQSLTLIATANQGSEATYESGFVIDKFPISRPNLTFSTLTVSNMSPEDSSIYLCSVEVGETQYFGPGTRLLVL.

The genes are TRBV7-9 and TRBJ1-6, with D tentatively TRBD1 (6 bases). Germline CDR1 and CDR2: SEHNR and FQNEAQ (reference sequence). CDR3 length: 12 residues. Trimming removed 2 bases at V and 12 bases at J, with 8 bases between. The CDR3 loop is CASSLRQEPLHF. The CDR3 DNA reads TGTGCCAGCAGCTTACGACAGGAACCCCTCCACTTT.

This clone was recorded a few times. V usage is TRBV7-9 and J usage is TRBJ2-3; no reliable D call. The CDR3 is 13 amino acids. V shed 6 bases and J shed 1 base, with 8 bases lying between them. CDR1 and CDR2 from the germline V gene are SEHNR and FQNEAQ (reference sequence). The CDR3 loop reads CASRVRGTDTQYF. The CDR3 nucleotides read TGTGCCAGCAGGGTAAGGGGCACAGATACGCAGTATTTT.

DNA for the CDR3: TGTGCCAGCAGCCCCCCCGGGACACGGACCACCGGGGAGCTGTTTTTT. As protein: CASSPPGTRTTGELFF. This rearrangement joins TRBV14 to TRBJ2-2; maybe TRBD1 (6 bases). Per the germline V gene, CDR1 is SGHDN and CDR2 is FVKESK. The CDR3 spans 16 residues. Trimming cost V 4 bases and J 4 bases, with 16 bases left between them.

A few counts support this clone. The chain recombines TRBV10-3 with TRBJ2-4; D remains ambiguous. CDR1 ENHRY and CDR2 SYGVKD come from the germline V gene. This CDR3 region has 14 residues. V shed 0 bases and J shed 4 bases, with 7 bases lying between them. CDR3: CAISESYGKNIQYF. CDR3 in DNA: TGTGCCATCAGTGAGTCGTACGGGAAAAACATTCAGTACTTC.

The V call is TRBV7-3, the J call TRBJ2-6; possibly TRBD1 or TRBD2 for D (6 bases each). Trimming cost V 5 bases and J 2 bases, with 19 bases left between them. The CDR3 totals 18 residues. The germline V gene encodes CDR1 SGHTA and CDR2 FQGTGA. Written as DNA, the CDR3 is TGTGCCAGCAGCCCCGGACTTTGGGGGGCGACTGGGGCCAACGTCCTGACTTTC. As protein: CASSPGLWGATGANVLTF.

DNA of the CDR3: TGTGCCAGCAGCTTGTGGGGACGGAACAATGAGCAGTTCTTC. Its translation is CASSLWGRNNEQFF. V and J are TRBV11-2 and TRBJ2-1; D may match TRBD1 or TRBD2 (5 bases each). The CDR3 length is 14 residues. V was trimmed by 3 bases and J by 5 bases, leaving 11 bases between them. Per the germline V gene, CDR1 is SGHAT and CDR2 is FQNNGV.

The chain couples TRBV7-2 to TRBJ2-5; maybe TRBD2 (6 bases). CDR1 and CDR2 from the germline V gene are SGHTA and FQGNSA. The germline V and J ends were trimmed by 1 base and 5 bases, with 14 bases remaining between them. The CDR3 has 15 amino acids. The CDR3 spells CASSLEAGYRETQYF. The DNA for the CDR3 is TGTGCCAGCAGCTTAGAGGCGGGGTATCGGGAGACCCAGTACTTC.

The rearrangement uses TRBV6-6 and TRBJ2-7; the match to TRBD2 covers 8 bases. Trimming removed 8 bases from V and 0 bases from J; junction bases left unmatched: 6. The CDR3 length is 14 residues. Germline-derived CDR1 and CDR2 are MNHNY and SVGAGI (reference sequence). The CDR3 sequence is CASSDSGASYEQYV. The DNA of the CDR3 is TGTGCCAGCTCCGATAGCGGGGCCTCCTACGAGCAGTACGTC.